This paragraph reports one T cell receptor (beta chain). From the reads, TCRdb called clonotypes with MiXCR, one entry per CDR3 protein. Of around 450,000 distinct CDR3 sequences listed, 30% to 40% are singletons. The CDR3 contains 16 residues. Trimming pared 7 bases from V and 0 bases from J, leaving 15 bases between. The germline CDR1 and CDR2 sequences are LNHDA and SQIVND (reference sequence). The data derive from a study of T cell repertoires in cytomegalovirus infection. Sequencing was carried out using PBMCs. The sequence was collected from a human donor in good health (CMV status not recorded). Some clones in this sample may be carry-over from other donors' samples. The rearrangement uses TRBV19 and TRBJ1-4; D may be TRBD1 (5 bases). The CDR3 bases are TGTGCCAGTACTCACTTCGGAGGGGCAACTAATGAAAAACTGTTTTTT. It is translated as CASTHFGGATNEKLFF.